A selection of T cell receptor beta chains follows, all from one sample in a study of blood T cell repertoires in COVID-19. Here immunoSEQ multiplex PCR was the method, and the copy in TCRdb shows in-frame clones only, minus some. The data show tens of thousands of clones, approximately 89% seen once. The source material was peripheral blood. Receptors were obtained from a man in his fifties or sixties with acute or convalescent COVID-19. The CDR3 runs from the conserved cysteine through the conserved F or W. The D gene is left open where the match is weak. Expanded clones get a size class; other rows say once, few or many, or leave the size out.

d_gene	v_gene	len	abundance	j_gene	CDR3nt	CDR3aa
TRBD1	TRBV9	17	.	TRBJ2-6	TGTGCCAGCAGCGAGACAGGGGGCATCTCTGGGGCCAACGTCCTGACTTTC	CASSETGGISGANVLTF
.	TRBV4-3	18	.	TRBJ1-6	TGCGCCAGCAGCCAAGATTTGTTACTGGGGGCATCTAATTCACCCCTCCACTTT	CASSQDLLLGASNSPLHF
TRBD1	TRBV7-2	14	once	TRBJ1-1	TGTGCCAGCAGCCCCGACAGGGGGAACACTGAAGCTTTCTTT	CASSPDRGNTEAFF
TRBD2	TRBV27	18	.	TRBJ2-6	TGTGCCAGCAGTTTATGGCTTAGCGGGGGCCCCGAGGCCAACGTCCTGACTTTC	CASSLWLSGGPEANVLTF
TRBD1	TRBV18	16	.	TRBJ1-3	TGTGCCAGCTCAAGACCCGGGACAGACTCTGGAAACACCATATATTTT	CASSRPGTDSGNTIYF
.	TRBV6-5	14	.	TRBJ1-2	TGTGCCAGCAGAATCAGGGGAGAGGACTATGGCTACACCTTC	CASRIRGEDYGYTF
TRBD1	TRBV12-3/TRBV12-4	13	.	TRBJ1-2	TGTGCCAGCAACAGGGGGCTTTACTATGGCTACACCTTC	CASNRGLYYGYTF
.	TRBV4-3	14	.	TRBJ2-1	TGCGCCAGTTCTGGGGCCAGGTCCTACAATGAGCAGTTCTTC	CASSGARSYNEQFF
TRBD1	TRBV3-1/TRBV3-2	15	.	TRBJ1-1	TGTGCCAGCAGCACTCCCGGGACAGGGAGCTTGGAAGCTTTCTTT	CASSTPGTGSLEAFF
.	TRBV30	15	.	TRBJ1-6	TGTGCCTGGAGGGCCGGACTCTCCTATAATTCACCCCTCCACTTT	CAWRAGLSYNSPLHF
TRBD1	TRBV4-3	15	.	TRBJ1-2	TGCGCCAGCAGCCAAGAAGGGACAGGGCCGTATGGCTACACCTTC	CASSQEGTGPYGYTF
.	TRBV4-1	16	few	TRBJ1-5	TGCGCCAGCAGCCAAGATGGGGGGATAGGCAATCAGCCCCAGCATTTT	CASSQDGGIGNQPQHF
TRBD1	TRBV11-2	18	.	TRBJ1-5	TGTGCCAGCAGCTTAGGTAGGGGGGCCCAGGGGGAGAATCAGCCCCAGCATTTT	CASSLGRGAQGENQPQHF
.	TRBV12-3/TRBV12-4	11	.	TRBJ2-2	TGTGCCAGCAGTCCCGTCGGGGAGCTGTTTTTT	CASSPVGELFF
TRBD1	TRBV28	13	once	TRBJ2-7	TGTGCCAGCAGTTCAGGACAGGAGGACGAGCAGTACTTC	CASSSGQEDEQYF
.	TRBV11-2	13	once	TRBJ1-2	TGTGCCAGCAGCCCGAGGGAGCGTTATGGCTACACCTTC	CASSPRERYGYTF
TRBD1	TRBV5-1	15	.	TRBJ2-7	TGCGCCAGCAGCCTGCAACCGGGACAGACCTACGAGCAGTACTTC	CASSLQPGQTYEQYF
.	TRBV3-1/TRBV3-2	13	.	TRBJ1-4	TGTGCCAGCAGCCAAGGGGAGGCTAGAGGACTGTTTTTT	CASSQGEARGLFF
.	TRBV6-1	13	.	TRBJ1-5	TGTGCCAGCAGTGAGCGTCCCCCTCAGCCCCAGCATTTT	CASSERPPQPQHF
TRBD2	TRBV5-4	15	.	TRBJ2-7	TGTGCCAGCAGCCACGGACTAGCGGGGTCCTACGAGCAGTACTTC	CASSHGLAGSYEQYF
.	TRBV2	15	.	TRBJ1-2	TGTGCCAGCAGTGATATGTTAGGGCAGGGCGGTGGCTACACCTTC	CASSDMLGQGGGYTF
.	TRBV3-1/TRBV3-2	15	.	TRBJ1-6	TGTGCCAGCAGCCAAGGTCTTGGGGGGGTATCACCCCTCCACTTT	CASSQGLGGVSPLHF
TRBD1	TRBV4-1	16	few	TRBJ1-4	TGCGCCAGCAGCCAAGATGAGGGACAGGTGAATGAAAAACTGTTTTTT	CASSQDEGQVNEKLFF
.	TRBV10-3	15	.	TRBJ1-1	TGTGCCATCAGTTATAGCGTCCGTTCGAAGGGTGAGGCTTTCTTT	CAISYSVRSKGEAFF
TRBD2	TRBV18	14	.	TRBJ2-1	TGTGCCAGCTCACCGGTCGGGGGGTACAATGAGCAGTTCTTC	CASSPVGGYNEQFF
.	TRBV3-1/TRBV3-2	14	once	TRBJ1-2	TGTGCCAGCAGCCAACCTGGACGGGAAGGTGGCTACACCTTC	CASSQPGREGGYTF
TRBD1	TRBV9	15	.	TRBJ2-1	TGTGCCAGCAGCGTAGTCGGGACAGTCAACAATGAGCAGTTCTTC	CASSVVGTVNNEQFF
.	TRBV7-9	16	.	TRBJ1-2	TGTGCCAGCACCCCACCCCCCAGGGGTGGTAGCTATGGCTACACCTTC	CASTPPPRGGSYGYTF
.	TRBV7-8	14	.	TRBJ1-2	TGTGCCAGCAGCTTCACCCGGGGTGGGGATGGCTACACCTTC	CASSFTRGGDGYTF
.	TRBV5-1	11	.	TRBJ2-7	TGCGCCAGCAGCTCCACTTACGAGCAGTACTTC	CASSSTYEQYF
.	TRBV5-4	14	.	TRBJ1-2	TGTGCCAGCACCCACCCGGAGGGGCGCGGGGGCTACACCTTC	CASTHPEGRGGYTF
TRBD1	TRBV27	15	.	TRBJ1-2	TGTGCCAGCAGTCCCGGGACAGGGGAATTCTATGGCTACACCTTC	CASSPGTGEFYGYTF
.	TRBV7-2	14	.	TRBJ2-3	TGTGCCAGCAGCTTATATTTCCTCACAGATACGCAGTATTTT	CASSLYFLTDTQYF
.	TRBV9	12	few	TRBJ2-3	TGTGCCAGCGCGCTAAAGACAGATACGCAGTATTTT	CASALKTDTQYF
.	TRBV27	13	.	TRBJ2-1	TGTGCCAGCAGTTTAGGACAGATGAATGAGCAGTTCTTC	CASSLGQMNEQFF
TRBD1	TRBV10-3	19	.	TRBJ1-6	TGTGCCATCAGTGACCCACCGGGACAGGGGATAACCTATAATTCACCCCTCCACTTT	CAISDPPGQGITYNSPLHF
.	TRBV18	13	few	TRBJ1-6	TGTGCCAGCTCTCGGGATTTGGATTCACCCCTCCACTTT	CASSRDLDSPLHF
.	TRBV19	14	.	TRBJ1-3	TGTGCCAGTAGTCCGAGAGGGAGAGGAAACACCATATATTTT	CASSPRGRGNTIYF
TRBD2	TRBV7-2	14	.	TRBJ2-7	TGTGCCAGCAGCTTAAGGCGGGGGGACTCCGAGCAGTACTTC	CASSLRRGDSEQYF
.	TRBV7-2	15	.	TRBJ2-5	TGTGCCAGCAGCCCCCGGGCGGGGTCGCAAGAGACCCAGTACTTC	CASSPRAGSQETQYF
.	TRBV3-1/TRBV3-2	15	few	TRBJ2-7	TGTGCCAGCAGCCAAGAATCCGGCGGGGAATACGAGCAGTACTTC	CASSQESGGEYEQYF
.	TRBV9	13	once	TRBJ2-1	TGTGCCAGCAGCGTACGGGGCTACAATGAGCAGTTCTTC	CASSVRGYNEQFF
.	TRBV3-1/TRBV3-2	14	once	TRBJ2-5	TGTGCCAGCAGCCAAGATTTTGGGCGAGAGACCCAGTACTTC	CASSQDFGRETQYF
.	TRBV4-2	15	.	TRBJ2-3	TGTGCCAGCAGCCAAGAAACAGGGCGTCCAGATACGCAGTATTTT	CASSQETGRPDTQYF
TRBD1	TRBV7-2	12	.	TRBJ1-2	TGTGCCAGCAGTTTTCGACAGGGAGGCTACACCTTC	CASSFRQGGYTF
TRBD1	TRBV27	14	.	TRBJ1-2	TGTGCCAGCAGGGACCACCAGGGGGCGCTTGGCTACACCTTC	CASRDHQGALGYTF
.	TRBV5-8	14	.	TRBJ1-5	TGTGCCAGCAGCGGCCGACAGGTTCGGGGGCCCCAGCATTTT	CASSGRQVRGPQHF
.	TRBV27	16	.	TRBJ1-6	TGTGCCAGCAGTTTATCTTGGGGGGACTATAATTCACCCCTCCACTTT	CASSLSWGDYNSPLHF
TRBD2	TRBV27	16	.	TRBJ2-2	TGTGCCAGCAGTGTGGGACTAGCGGGGAACACCGGGGAGCTGTTTTTT	CASSVGLAGNTGELFF
.	TRBV30	15	.	TRBJ1-5	TGTGCCTGGAGTCGCCAGGGAGGCCGGGAACAGCCCCAGCATTTT	CAWSRQGGREQPQHF